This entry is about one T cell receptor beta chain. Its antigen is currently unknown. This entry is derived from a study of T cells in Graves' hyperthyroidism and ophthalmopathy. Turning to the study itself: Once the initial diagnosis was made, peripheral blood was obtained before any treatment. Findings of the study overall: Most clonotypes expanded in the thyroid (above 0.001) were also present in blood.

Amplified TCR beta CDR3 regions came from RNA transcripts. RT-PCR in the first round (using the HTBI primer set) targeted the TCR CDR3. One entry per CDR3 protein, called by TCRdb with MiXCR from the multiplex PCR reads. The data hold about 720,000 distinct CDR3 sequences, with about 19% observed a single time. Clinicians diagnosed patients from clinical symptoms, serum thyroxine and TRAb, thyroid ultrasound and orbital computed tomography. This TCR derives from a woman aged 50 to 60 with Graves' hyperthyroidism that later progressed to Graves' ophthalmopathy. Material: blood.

The CDR3 spells CASSYLNTQYF. The DNA for the CDR3 is TGTGCCAGCAGTTACCTGAATACGCAGTATTTT. The rearrangement joins TRBV6-2 or TRBV6-3 to TRBJ2-3; D gene uncertain. CDR3 length equals 11 residues. Trimming pared 2 bases from V and 7 bases from J, leaving 4 bases between. Germline loops: CDR1 MNHEY, CDR2 SVGEGT.